The present TCR beta chain was sequenced within a study of beta chain features in type 1 diabetes (dated 2018 in TCRdb). Turning to the overall study: Mean age, gender distribution, total cell number and subset yield did not differ between patients and healthy donors. A total of roughly 100 million sorted cells were examined across all samples, and RNA yield correlated strongly with the number of cells per subset. Regulatory and stem cell-like memory subsets were obtained from only 8 patients and roughly 8 healthy donors, while naive and central memory subsets were obtained from all 30 or so donors. In the study, recently diagnosed type 1 diabetes patients and matched healthy donors were compared on the TCRB repertoires of their sorted circulating CD4+ T cell subsets.

Each donor gave one peripheral blood draw, averaging around 120 mL, which was collected into heparinised tubes. A BD FACSAria II was used to sort naive, central memory, regulatory and stem cell-like memory CD4+ T cells with a panel that included CD45RO, CCR7, CD25, CD127, CD95 and CD27. Every sorted population had a purity above 95%. PBMCs were isolated right away by Lymphoprep density gradient centrifugation and were stained directly, without culture. Samples were stained and sorted in pairs, with one healthy donor and one patient per experiment, so that batch effects were minimized. The research as a whole found: HLA sub-analyses involved small numbers of individuals, so any influence of HLA type on TCRB rearrangement remained unresolved. At VDJ recombination sites, type 1 diabetes patients had fewer insertions and more deleted nucleotides, which implies abnormalities in thymic rearrangement. Type 1 diabetes patients showed a moderate but significant shortening of TCRB CDR3 length in all four CD4+ subsets. Sequencing cDNA rather than genomic DNA could over-represent highly expressing activated cells, although activation and CD3 levels did not differ between groups. Naive, central memory and regulatory TCRB repertoires appeared to be more alike among patients than among healthy donors. Shorter templates might be favored by PCR, yet because patient and control samples were amplified and corrected together, any such skew would affect both groups equally.

Notes on this clone: The antigen this receptor binds is unknown. Per-base qualities were not stored, and no clone one base away is much larger.

All of the isolated RNA was reverse transcribed with the High Capacity cDNA Reverse Transcription Kit, so expressed TCRB transcripts were sequenced. Deep immunoSEQ sequencing was applied to naive, central memory and regulatory T cell samples, giving an average of about 3.4 million total reads per sample. After sorted cells were lysed in RLT buffer, RNA was extracted with DNase-treated RNeasy Micro or Mini kits, with the choice depending on cell number. Each cell subset was processed separately to prevent cross-contamination, with patient and healthy donor samples processed together. The immunoSEQ multiplex PCR was used to amplify TCRB sequences from cDNA, yielding 87-bp fragments that span the CDR3 region. Sequencing of the amplicons was performed on the Illumina HiSeq platform. Per the authors' processing: Synthetic template baselines were used to correct PCR bias computationally, reads within Hamming distance 2 were collapsed, and singletons that could not be merged were discarded. By aligning reads against IMGT, V, D and J genes, CDR3 length, and insertions or deletions at six rearrangement sites were assigned. Within each subset, clonotype counts were normalized to sorted cell number, and only after that were true diversity and Gini coefficients computed with the tcR R package. Repertoire sharing was quantified using the overlap coefficient calculated on TCRB nucleotide sequences. As a proxy for the pre-selection repertoire, out-of-frame TCRB sequences from naive cells were analyzed. The table was pulled from immuneACCESS by TCRdb, which kept in-frame rearrangements only. Such tables lose some clones; where checked, under half of the loss comes from unresolved V genes, and the rest has no known cause. The V and J calls and the clone size are those of that table, but D and trimming were determined from the DNA. In this sample the table shows more than 250,000 clones, about 15% of which occur a single time. Together, the top ten hold 0.015% of the sample.

Taken from cysteine to phenylalanine, the CDR3 has 15 residues. Only the CDR3 DNA is retained, 45 bases long and in frame from the first base. V drops 5 bases and J drops 7 bases, leaving 17 bases in between. Reading the germline V gene gives CDR1 SGHTA and CDR2 FQGNSA. The sequence is built from TRBV7-2 and TRBJ1-4; the best D guess is TRBD1, with 5 bases matching. The receptor was derived from a young man with type 1 diabetes. The source material was naive CD4+ T cells from blood. The cell subset or site label for this specimen denotes: true naive CD4+ T cells. Here the CDR3 is given as CASSRGGTGGEKLFF. DNA sequence: TGTGCCAGCAGCCGCGGGGGGACTGGAGGTGAAAAACTGTTTTTT.